A selection of T cell receptor beta chains follows, all from one sample in a study of technical replicates of blood from a few donors. TCRdb's copy holds only in-frame clones and misses some; the assay was immunoSEQ multiplex PCR. This table holds 53,000 or so clones, roughly 86% found once. Sequenced input: PBMCs. The receptors come from a human donor in good health. Some clones in this sample may be carry-over from other donors' samples. CDR3s include the opening cysteine and the closing phenylalanine or tryptophan. The D gene is left open where the match is weak. Expanded clones are given a class, and other clones once, few, many or no size at all.

clone size,J gene,D gene,V gene,CDR3 DNA,CDR3 protein
-,TRBJ2-2,-,TRBV4-3,TGCGCCAGCAGCCAAGCCATCGCTACTACCGGGGAGCTGTTTTTT,CASSQAIATTGELFF
-,TRBJ1-1,-,TRBV6-6,TGTGCCAGCAATAAACCAACAGGGCGGGTCACTGAAGCTTTCTTT,CASNKPTGRVTEAFF
once,TRBJ2-7,TRBD2,TRBV4-3,TGCGCCAGCAGCCAAGAATGGACCGGGCTAGCGGACCTCTACGAGCAGTACTTC,CASSQEWTGLADLYEQYF
-,TRBJ1-5,-,TRBV4-3,TGCGCCAGCAGCCAAGATCGAACCAACAACCCGACCCAGCATTTT,CASSQDRTNNPTQHF
-,TRBJ2-1,TRBD2,TRBV19,TGTGCCGTAGCGGGAGTAAGTGGGTATGAGCAGTTCTTC,CAVAGVSGYEQFF
-,TRBJ1-2,TRBD1,TRBV10-3,TGTGCCATCAGTCCACAGGGGGATAACTATGGCTACACCTTC,CAISPQGDNYGYTF
-,TRBJ2-1,-,TRBV11-3,TGTGCCAGCAGCTTAGGGGGAGCCAGTGAGCAGTTCTTC,CASSLGGASEQFF
-,TRBJ2-3,-,TRBV27,TGTGCCAGCAGTCCCTGGGACAACACAGATACGCAGTATTTT,CASSPWDNTDTQYF
-,TRBJ1-4,TRBD1,TRBV2,TGTGCCAGCAGCCTGGGACAGAGTAATGAAAAACTGTTTTTT,CASSLGQSNEKLFF
-,TRBJ1-6,TRBD1,TRBV6-1,TGTGCCGGGACCACCGGGACAGGGAGTAATTCACCCCTCCACTTT,CAGTTGTGSNSPLHF
-,TRBJ1-1,-,TRBV7-6,TGTGCCAGCAGCTTAGGGCAGGGTGGGGAAGCTTTCTTT,CASSLGQGGEAFF